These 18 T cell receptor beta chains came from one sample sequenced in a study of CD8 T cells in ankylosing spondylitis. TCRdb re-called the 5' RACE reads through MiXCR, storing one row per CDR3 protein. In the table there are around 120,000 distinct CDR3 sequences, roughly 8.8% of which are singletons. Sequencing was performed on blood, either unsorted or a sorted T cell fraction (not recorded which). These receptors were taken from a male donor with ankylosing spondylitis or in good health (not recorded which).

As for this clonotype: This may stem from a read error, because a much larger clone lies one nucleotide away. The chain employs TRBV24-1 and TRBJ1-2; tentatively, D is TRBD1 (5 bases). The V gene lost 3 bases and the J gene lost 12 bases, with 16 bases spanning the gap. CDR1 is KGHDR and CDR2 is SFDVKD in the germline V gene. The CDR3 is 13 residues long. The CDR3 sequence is CATSDPRTRGDTF. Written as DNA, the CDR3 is TGTGCCACCAGTGATCCGCGGACTCGGGGCGACACCTTC.

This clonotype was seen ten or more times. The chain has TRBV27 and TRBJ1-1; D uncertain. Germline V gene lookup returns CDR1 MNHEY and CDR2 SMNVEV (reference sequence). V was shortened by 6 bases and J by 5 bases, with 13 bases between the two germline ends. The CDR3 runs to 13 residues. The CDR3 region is CASSPWASTEAFF. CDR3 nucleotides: TGTGCCAGCAGCCCCTGGGCATCGACTGAAGCTTTCTTT.

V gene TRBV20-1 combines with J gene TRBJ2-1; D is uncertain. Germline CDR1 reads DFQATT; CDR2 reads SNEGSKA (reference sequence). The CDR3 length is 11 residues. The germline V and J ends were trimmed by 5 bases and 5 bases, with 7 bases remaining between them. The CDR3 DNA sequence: TGCAGTGCTTCTGAGCACAATGAGCAGTTCTTC. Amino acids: CSASEHNEQFF.

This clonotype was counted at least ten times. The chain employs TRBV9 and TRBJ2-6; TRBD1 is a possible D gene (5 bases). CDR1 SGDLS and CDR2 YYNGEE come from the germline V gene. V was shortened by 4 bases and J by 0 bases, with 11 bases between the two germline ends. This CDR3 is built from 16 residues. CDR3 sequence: CASSTDIISGANVLTF. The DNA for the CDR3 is TGTGCCAGCAGCACGGACATCATCTCTGGGGCCAACGTCCTGACTTTC.

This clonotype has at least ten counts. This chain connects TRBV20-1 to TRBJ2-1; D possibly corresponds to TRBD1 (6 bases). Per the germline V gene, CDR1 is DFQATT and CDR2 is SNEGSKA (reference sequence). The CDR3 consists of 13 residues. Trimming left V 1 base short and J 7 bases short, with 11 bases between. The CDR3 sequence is CSARGLDRNEQFF. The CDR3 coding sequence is TGCAGTGCTAGAGGCCTAGACAGGAATGAGCAGTTCTTC.

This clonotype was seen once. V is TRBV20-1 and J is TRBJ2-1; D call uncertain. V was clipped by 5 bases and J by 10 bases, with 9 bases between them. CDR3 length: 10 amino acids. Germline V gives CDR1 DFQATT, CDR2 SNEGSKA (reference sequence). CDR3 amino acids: CSASSAEQFF. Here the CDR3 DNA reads TGCAGTGCTTCCTCGGCCGAGCAGTTCTTC.

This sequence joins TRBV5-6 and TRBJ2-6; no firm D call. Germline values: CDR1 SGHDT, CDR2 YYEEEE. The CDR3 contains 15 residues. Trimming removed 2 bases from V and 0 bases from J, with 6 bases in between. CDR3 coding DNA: TGTGCCAGCAGCTTCCGCCGCTCTGGGGCCAACGTCCTGACTTTC. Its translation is CASSFRRSGANVLTF.

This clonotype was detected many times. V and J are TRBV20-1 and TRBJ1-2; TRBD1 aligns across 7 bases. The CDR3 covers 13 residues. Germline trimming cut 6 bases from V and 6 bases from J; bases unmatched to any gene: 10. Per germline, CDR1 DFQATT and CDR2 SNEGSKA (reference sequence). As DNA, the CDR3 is TGCAGTGCCCGGGGGGGACAGAACAATGGCTACACCTTC. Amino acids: CSARGGQNNGYTF.

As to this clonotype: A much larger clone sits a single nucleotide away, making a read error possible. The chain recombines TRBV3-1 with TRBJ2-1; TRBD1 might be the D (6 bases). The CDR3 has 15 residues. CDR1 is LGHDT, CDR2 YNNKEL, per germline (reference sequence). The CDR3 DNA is TGTGCCAGCAGCCATGACAGGTGGTACTACAATGAGCACTTCTTC. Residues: CASSHDRWYYNEHFF.

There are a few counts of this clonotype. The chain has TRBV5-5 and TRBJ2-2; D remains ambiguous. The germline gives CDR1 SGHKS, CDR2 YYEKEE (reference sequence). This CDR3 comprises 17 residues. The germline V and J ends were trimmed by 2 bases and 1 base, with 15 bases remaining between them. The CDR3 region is CASSFSSVIWNTGELFF. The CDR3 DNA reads TGTGCCAGCAGCTTTTCTTCGGTCATCTGGAACACCGGGGAGCTGTTTTTT.

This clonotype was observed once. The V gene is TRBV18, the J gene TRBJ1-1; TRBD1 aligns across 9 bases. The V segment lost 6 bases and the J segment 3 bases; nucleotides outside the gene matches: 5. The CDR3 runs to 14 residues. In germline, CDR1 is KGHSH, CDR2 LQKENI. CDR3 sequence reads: CASSRTGAYTEAFF. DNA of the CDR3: TGTGCCAGCTCGAGGACAGGGGCATACACTGAAGCTTTCTTT.

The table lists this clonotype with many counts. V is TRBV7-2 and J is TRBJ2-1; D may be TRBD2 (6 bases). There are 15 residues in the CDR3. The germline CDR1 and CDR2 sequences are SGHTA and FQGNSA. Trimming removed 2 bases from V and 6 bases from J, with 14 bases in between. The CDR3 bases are TGTGCCAGCAGCTTATGGGCTAGCGCGGGCAATGAGCAGTTCTTC. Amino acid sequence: CASSLWASAGNEQFF.

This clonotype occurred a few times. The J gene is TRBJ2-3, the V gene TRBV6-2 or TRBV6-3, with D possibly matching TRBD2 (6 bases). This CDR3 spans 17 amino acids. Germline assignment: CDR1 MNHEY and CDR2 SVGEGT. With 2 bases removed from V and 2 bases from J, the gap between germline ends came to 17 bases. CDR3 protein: CASSYRKTRPVTDTQYF. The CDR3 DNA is TGTGCCAGCAGTTACCGGAAGACTAGACCTGTCACAGATACGCAGTATTTT.

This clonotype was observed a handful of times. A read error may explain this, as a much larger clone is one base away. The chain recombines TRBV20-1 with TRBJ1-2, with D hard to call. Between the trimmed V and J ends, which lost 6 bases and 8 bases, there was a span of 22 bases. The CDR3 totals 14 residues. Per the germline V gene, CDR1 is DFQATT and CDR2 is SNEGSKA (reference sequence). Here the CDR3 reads CSAAWAGLFGGYTF. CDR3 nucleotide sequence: TGCAGTGCGGCCTGGGCAGGTCTTTTCGGGGGCTACACCTTC.

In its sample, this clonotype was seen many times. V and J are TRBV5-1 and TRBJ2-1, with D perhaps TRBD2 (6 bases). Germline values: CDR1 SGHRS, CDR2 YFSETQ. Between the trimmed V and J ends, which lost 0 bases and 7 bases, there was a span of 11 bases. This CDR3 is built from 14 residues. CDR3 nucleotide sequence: TGCGCCAGCAGCTTGGGCAGGGCGGGGAATGAGCAGTTCTTC. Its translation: CASSLGRAGNEQFF.

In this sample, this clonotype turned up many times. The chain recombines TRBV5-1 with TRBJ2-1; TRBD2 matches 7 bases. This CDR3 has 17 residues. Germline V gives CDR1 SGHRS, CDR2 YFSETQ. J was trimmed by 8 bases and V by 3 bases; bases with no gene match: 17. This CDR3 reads CASSWQQRTRRLDEQFF. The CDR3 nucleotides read TGCGCCAGCAGCTGGCAGCAGAGGACTAGAAGGTTGGATGAGCAGTTCTTC. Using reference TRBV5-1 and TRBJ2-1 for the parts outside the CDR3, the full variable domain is KAGVTQTPRYLIKTRGQQVTLSCSPISGHRSVSWYQQTPGQGLQFLFEYFSETQRNKGNFPGRFSGRQFSNSRSEMNVSTLELGDSALYLCASSWQQRTRRLDEQFFGPGTRLTVL.

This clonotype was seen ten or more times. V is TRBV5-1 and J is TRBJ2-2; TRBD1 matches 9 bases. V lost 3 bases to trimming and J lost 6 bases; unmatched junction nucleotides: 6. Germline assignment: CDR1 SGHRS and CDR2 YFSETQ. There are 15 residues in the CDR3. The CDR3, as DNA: TGCGCCAGCAGCTACTACGGGACAGGGTCCGGGGAGCTGTTTTTT. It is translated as CASSYYGTGSGELFF.

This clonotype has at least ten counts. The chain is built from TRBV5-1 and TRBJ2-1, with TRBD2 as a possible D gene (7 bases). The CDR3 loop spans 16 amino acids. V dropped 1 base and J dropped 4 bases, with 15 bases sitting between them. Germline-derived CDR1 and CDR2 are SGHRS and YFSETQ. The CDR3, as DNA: TGCGCCAGCAGCTTGCCCCGGGGGGCCGAGTACAATGAGCAGTTCTTC. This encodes CASSLPRGAEYNEQFF.